The entry that follows covers one T cell receptor (beta chain) sequence. Its antigen is not identified. This specimen comes from a study of cytomegalovirus exposure and HLA in healthy donors. Across the study: In an earlier analysis, 90 million to 120 million unique TCR beta sequences were found from some 200 million T cells. Researchers found that roughly 77% of over 350 genotyped donors fell within the Caucasian-associated ancestry cluster. Whole-study findings and limits: Across all donors, roughly uniform sequencing depth was an assumption of the presence/absence analyses. A classifier reportedly called cytomegalovirus status with high sensitivity and specificity.

V was clipped by 3 bases and J by 2 bases; unmatched bases: 4. Germline V lookup: CDR1 SGHRS, CDR2 YFSETQ. The CDR3 is 15 residues long. This PCR relied on a set of 60 Vbeta primers and 13 Jbeta primers. Data came from immunoSEQ multiplex PCR; TCRdb stores just in-frame clones and leaves some out. The sample holds some 140,000 clones, around 75% seen once. This clonotype originated in a man in his forties in good health and CMV-seronegative. The chain links TRBV5-1 to TRBJ2-7; 11 positions match TRBD2. Sample: PBMCs. CDR3 coding DNA: TGCGCCAGCAGCTCGACTAGCGGGACCCCCTACGAGCAGTACTTC. Its translation is CASSSTSGTPYEQYF. The entire variable domain, with the rest obtained from reference TRBV5-1 and TRBJ2-7, is as follows: KAGVTQTPRYLIKTRGQQVTLSCSPISGHRSVSWYQQTPGQGLQFLFEYFSETQRNKGNFPGRFSGRQFSNSRSEMNVSTLELGDSALYLCASSSTSGTPYEQYFGPGTRLTVT.